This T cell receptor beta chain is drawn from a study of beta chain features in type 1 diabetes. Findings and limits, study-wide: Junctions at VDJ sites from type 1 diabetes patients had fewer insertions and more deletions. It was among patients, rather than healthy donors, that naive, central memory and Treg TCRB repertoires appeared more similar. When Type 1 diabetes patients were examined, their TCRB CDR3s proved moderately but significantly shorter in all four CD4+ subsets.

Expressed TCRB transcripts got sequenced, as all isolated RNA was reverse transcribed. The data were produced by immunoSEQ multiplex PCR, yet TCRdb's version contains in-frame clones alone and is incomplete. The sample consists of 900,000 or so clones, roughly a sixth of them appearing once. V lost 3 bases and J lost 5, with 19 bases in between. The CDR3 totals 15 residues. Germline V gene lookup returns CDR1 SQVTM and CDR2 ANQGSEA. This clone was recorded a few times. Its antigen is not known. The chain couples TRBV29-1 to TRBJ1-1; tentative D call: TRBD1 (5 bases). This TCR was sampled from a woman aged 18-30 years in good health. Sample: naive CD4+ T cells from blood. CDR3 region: CSVDSPGAGGTEAFF. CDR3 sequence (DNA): TGCAGCGTTGACTCCCCCGGGGCCGGGGGTACTGAAGCTTTCTTT. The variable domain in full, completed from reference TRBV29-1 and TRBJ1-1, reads SAVISQKPSRDICQRGTSLTIQCQVDSQVTMMFWYRQQPGQSLTLIATANQGSEATYESGFVIDKFPISRPNLTFSTLTVSNMSPEDSSIYLCSVDSPGAGGTEAFFGQGTRLTVV.